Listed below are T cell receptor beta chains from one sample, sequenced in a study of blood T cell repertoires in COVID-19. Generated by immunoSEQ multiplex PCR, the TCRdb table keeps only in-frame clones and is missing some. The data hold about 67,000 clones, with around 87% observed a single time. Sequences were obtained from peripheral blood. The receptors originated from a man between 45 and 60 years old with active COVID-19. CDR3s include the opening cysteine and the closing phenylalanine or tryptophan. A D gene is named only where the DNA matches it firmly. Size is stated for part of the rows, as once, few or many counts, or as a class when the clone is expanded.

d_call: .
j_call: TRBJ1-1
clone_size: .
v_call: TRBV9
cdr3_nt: TGTGCCAGCAGCGTCTTATACATGAACACTGAAGCTTTCTTT
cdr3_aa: CASSVLYMNTEAFF

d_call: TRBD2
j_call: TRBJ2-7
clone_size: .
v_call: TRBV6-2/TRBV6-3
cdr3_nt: TGTGCCAGCAGTTACTCAGTAGCGGGAGCCCACGAGCAGTACTTC
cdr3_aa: CASSYSVAGAHEQYF

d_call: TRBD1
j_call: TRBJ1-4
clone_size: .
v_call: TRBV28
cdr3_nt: TGTGCCAGCAGCCATATCCTACAGGGGGCGGGGGAAAAACTGTTTTTT
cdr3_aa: CASSHILQGAGEKLFF

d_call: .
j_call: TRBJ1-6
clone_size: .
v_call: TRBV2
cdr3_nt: TGTGCCAGCAGTGCGGACAGTCCTAATTCACCCCTCCACTTT
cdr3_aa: CASSADSPNSPLHF

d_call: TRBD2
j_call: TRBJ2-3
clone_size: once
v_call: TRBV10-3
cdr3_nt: TGTGCCATCAGTGGGACTAGTTCCCCAGATACGCAGTATTTT
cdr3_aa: CAISGTSSPDTQYF

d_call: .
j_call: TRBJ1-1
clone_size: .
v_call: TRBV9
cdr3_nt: TGTGCCAGCAGCCCTCTCCTTGGGGTAGGAGGCACTGAAGCTTTCTTT
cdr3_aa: CASSPLLGVGGTEAFF

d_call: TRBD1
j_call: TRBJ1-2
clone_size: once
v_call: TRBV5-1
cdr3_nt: TGCGCCAGCGCCGGACAGGGTGATGGCTACACCTTC
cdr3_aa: CASAGQGDGYTF

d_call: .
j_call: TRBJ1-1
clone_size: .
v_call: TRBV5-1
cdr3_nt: TGCGCCAGCAGCCCACCGGACTCTATGAACACTGAAGCTTTCTTT
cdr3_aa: CASSPPDSMNTEAFF

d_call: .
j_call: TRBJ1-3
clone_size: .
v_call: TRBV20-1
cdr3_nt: TGCAGTGCTAGTCGCAGGGCCGGAAACACCATATATTTT
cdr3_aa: CSASRRAGNTIYF

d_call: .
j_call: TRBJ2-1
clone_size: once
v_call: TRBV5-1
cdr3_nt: TGCGCCAGCAGCTTGGCCGGTAGCGACGACAATGAGCAGTTCTTC
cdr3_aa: CASSLAGSDDNEQFF

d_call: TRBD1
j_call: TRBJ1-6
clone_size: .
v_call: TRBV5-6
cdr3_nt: TGTGCCAGCAGCTTTTTTACGGACAGGGTTTTTTCACCCCTCCACTTT
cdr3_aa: CASSFFTDRVFSPLHF

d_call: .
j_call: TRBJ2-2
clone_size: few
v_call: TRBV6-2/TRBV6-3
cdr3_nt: TGTGCCAGCAGTGGCCTTGAGGCCGGGGAGCTGTTTTTT
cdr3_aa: CASSGLEAGELFF

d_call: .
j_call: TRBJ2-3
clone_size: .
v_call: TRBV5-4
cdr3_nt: TGTGCCAGCAGCTCTTCGAGTAGCACAGATACGCAGTATTTT
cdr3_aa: CASSSSSSTDTQYF

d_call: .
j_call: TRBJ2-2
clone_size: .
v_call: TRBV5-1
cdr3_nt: TGCGCCAGCAGCTTTCGGGGCACCGGGGAGCTGTTTTTT
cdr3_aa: CASSFRGTGELFF

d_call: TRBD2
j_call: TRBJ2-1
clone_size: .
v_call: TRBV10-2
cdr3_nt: TGCGCCAGCACTAGCGGGAGGGCCGTTGAGCAGTTCTTC
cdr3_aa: CASTSGRAVEQFF

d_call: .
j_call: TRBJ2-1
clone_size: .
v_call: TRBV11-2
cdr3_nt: TGTGCCAGCAGCTTAGGGCCACAGGGCGGTGAGCAGTTCTTC
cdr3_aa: CASSLGPQGGEQFF

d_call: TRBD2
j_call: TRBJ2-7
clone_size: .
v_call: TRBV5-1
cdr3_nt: TGCGCCAGCAGCTTGGCTAGCGGGAGGGCCGGAGAGCAGTACTTC
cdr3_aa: CASSLASGRAGEQYF

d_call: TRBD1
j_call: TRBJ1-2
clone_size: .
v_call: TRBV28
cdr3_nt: TGTGCCAGCAGTTTTGGAGGGGGCAAGTATGGCTACACCTTC
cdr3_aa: CASSFGGGKYGYTF

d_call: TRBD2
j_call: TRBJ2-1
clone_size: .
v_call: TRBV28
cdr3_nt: TGTGCCAGCAGGTCAAGCGGGGCCCTCTACAATGAGCAGTTCTTC
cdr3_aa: CASRSSGALYNEQFF

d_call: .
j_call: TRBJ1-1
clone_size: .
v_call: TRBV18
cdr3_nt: TGTGCCAGCTCACCAACGGGTGATGGGACTGAAGCTTTCTTT
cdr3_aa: CASSPTGDGTEAFF

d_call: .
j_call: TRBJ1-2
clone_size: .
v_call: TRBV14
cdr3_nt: TGTGCCAGCAGCCGCCTCAGGGGCCAAGGGGGCTACACCTTC
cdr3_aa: CASSRLRGQGGYTF

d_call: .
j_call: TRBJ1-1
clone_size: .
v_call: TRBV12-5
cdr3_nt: TGTGCTAGTTCACCCCCAGGGGCAACTGAAGCTTTCTTT
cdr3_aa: CASSPPGATEAFF

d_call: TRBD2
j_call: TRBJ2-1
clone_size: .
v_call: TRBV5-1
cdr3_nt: TGCGCCAGCAGCTTGGGGGGACTTAGCGGGGAGGCATACAATGAGCAGTTCTTC
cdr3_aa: CASSLGGLSGEAYNEQFF

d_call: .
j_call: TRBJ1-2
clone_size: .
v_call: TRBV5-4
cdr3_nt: TGTGCCAGCAGCTTCAAATCTGGCTACACCTTC
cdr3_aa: CASSFKSGYTF

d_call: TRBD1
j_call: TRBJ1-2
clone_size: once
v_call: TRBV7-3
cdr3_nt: TGTGCCAGCAGCCCATCGGGACAGATCTATGGCTACACCTTC
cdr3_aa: CASSPSGQIYGYTF

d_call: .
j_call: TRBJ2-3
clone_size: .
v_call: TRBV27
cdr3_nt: TGTGCCAGCAGTCCACTGGGGGGAGTGGCAGATACGCAGTATTTT
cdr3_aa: CASSPLGGVADTQYF

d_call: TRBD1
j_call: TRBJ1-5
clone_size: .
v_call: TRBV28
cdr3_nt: TGTGCCAGCAGCCCGGGGACAGGGGGCGTCGGGCAGCCCCAGCATTTT
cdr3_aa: CASSPGTGGVGQPQHF

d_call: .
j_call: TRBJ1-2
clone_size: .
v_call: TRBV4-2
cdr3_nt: TGTGCCAGCAGCCAAGAAATTATGCAGCGATTAGCTAACTATGGCTACACCTTC
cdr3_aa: CASSQEIMQRLANYGYTF

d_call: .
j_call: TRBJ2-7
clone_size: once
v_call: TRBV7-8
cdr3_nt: TGTGCCTCGAAACAGGGTGGAACTTACGATATTGGCGAGCAGTACTTC
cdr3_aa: CASKQGGTYDIGEQYF

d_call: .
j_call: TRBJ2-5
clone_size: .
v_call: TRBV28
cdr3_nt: TGTGCCAGCAGTTTTCCGGGGCGCGGGATACAAGAGACCCAGTACTTC
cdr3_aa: CASSFPGRGIQETQYF

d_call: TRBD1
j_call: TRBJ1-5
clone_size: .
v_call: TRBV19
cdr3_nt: TGTGCCAGTAGTATTGGAGGGTCACAGGGGGTAAATCAGCCCCAGCATTTT
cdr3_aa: CASSIGGSQGVNQPQHF

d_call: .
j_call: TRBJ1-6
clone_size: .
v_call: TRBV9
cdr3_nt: TGTGCCAGCAGCGTAGACACAGGGAATTCACCCCTCCACTTT
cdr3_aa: CASSVDTGNSPLHF

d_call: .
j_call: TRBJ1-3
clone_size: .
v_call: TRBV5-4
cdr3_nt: TGTGCCAGCAGCTTGGGCGGCAGCTCTGGAAACACCATATATTTT
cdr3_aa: CASSLGGSSGNTIYF

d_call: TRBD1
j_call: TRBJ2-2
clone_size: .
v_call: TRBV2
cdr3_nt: TGTGCCAGCAGACTACAGGGGGCTTTTACCGGGGAGCTGTTTTTT
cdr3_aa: CASRLQGAFTGELFF

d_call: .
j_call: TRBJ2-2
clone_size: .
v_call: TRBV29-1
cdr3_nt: TGCAGCGTTGAAGATCGCCACAGGTCCCCCGGGGAGCTGTTTTTT
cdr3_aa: CSVEDRHRSPGELFF

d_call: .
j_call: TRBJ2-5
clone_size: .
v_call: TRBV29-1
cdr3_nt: TGCAGCGTTGAACGTTACAGAGAGACCCAGTACTTC
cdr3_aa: CSVERYRETQYF

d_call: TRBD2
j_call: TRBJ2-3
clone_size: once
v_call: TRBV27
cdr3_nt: TGTGCCAGCAGGATTTTAGCGGGGACTGATACGCAGTATTTT
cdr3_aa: CASRILAGTDTQYF